Listed below are T cell receptor beta chains from one sample, sequenced in a study of Graves' ophthalmopathy and Graves' hyperthyroidism. TCRdb re-analysed the multiplex PCR reads in MiXCR, keeping a single row per CDR3 protein. The sample carries around 1,000,000 distinct CDR3 sequences, about 40% recorded once. Input material: peripheral blood or thyroid tissue (not recorded which). Receptor source: an adult man with Graves' hyperthyroidism. Each CDR3 is given with its conserved first and last residue. A D gene is named only where the DNA matches it firmly. Some rows mark clone size as missing; the rest say once, few, many or name a class of expanded clone.

d_call	v_call	clone_size	j_call	cdr3_nt	cdr3_aa
TRBD1	TRBV12-3/TRBV12-4	-	TRBJ2-7	TGTGCCAGCCAACAGGGGATTGGCGAGCAGTACTTC	CASQQGIGEQYF
-	TRBV20-1	few	TRBJ2-7	TGCAGTGCTAGAGCCACCCAGGGCTTCAACGAGCAGTACTTC	CSARATQGFNEQYF
TRBD1	TRBV29-1	-	TRBJ2-2	TGCAGCTTACAGGGGACGAACACCGGGGAGCTGTTTTTT	CSLQGTNTGELFF
-	TRBV29-1	many	TRBJ1-1	TGCAGCGTTGACTTAAGGAACACTGAAGCTTTCTTT	CSVDLRNTEAFF
-	TRBV29-1	-	TRBJ1-2	TGCAGCGTCGACTACTATGGCTACACCTTC	CSVDYYGYTF
TRBD2	TRBV7-2	-	TRBJ2-1	TGTGCCAGCAGCTTAGTGGGGGGGACCAATGAGCAGTTCTTC	CASSLVGGTNEQFF
-	TRBV29-1	many	TRBJ2-5	TGCAGCGGGACCCTGGGAGAGACCCAGTACTTC	CSGTLGETQYF
TRBD1	TRBV29-1	-	TRBJ1-3	TGCAGCGTGAGGACAGGCCGCTCTGGAAACACCATATATTTT	CSVRTGRSGNTIYF
TRBD1	TRBV10-3	-	TRBJ1-1	TGTGCCATCGGTCGACAGGGGGGGCCTGAAGCTTTCTTT	CAIGRQGGPEAFF
-	TRBV10-2	-	TRBJ2-7	TGCGCCAGCAGTGCCGGGCTCGGCCACGAGCAGTACTTC	CASSAGLGHEQYF
-	TRBV3-1	-	TRBJ2-7	TGTGCCTCAGGGGGGATCTACGAGCAGTACTTC	CASGGIYEQYF
TRBD1	TRBV20-1	-	TRBJ2-7	TGCAGTGTCGAGCTTGGGGACAGGGGGCTCGAGCAGTACTTC	CSVELGDRGLEQYF
-	TRBV20-1	many	TRBJ1-2	TGCAGTGCTCCTAAAGAGGGTGGCGGCTACACCTTC	CSAPKEGGGYTF
-	TRBV7-7	-	TRBJ2-7	TGTGCCAGCAGCACCGGGTCAAACTACGAGCAGTACTTC	CASSTGSNYEQYF
TRBD1	TRBV2	-	TRBJ1-1	TGTGCCAGCAGGAAGATGACAGGGGGATCTGAAGCTTTCTTT	CASRKMTGGSEAFF
-	TRBV7-2	many	TRBJ1-5	TGTGCCAGCAGCTTAGGAATGAGTAGACAGCCCCAGCATTTT	CASSLGMSRQPQHF
-	TRBV7-9	many	TRBJ1-3	TGTGCCAGCAGCCCTACCCAGGGACTGATCTCTGGAAACACCATATATTTT	CASSPTQGLISGNTIYF
-	TRBV12-3/TRBV12-4	once	TRBJ2-3	TGTGCCAGCAGTTTAGCGGGGGTAGATACGCAGTATTTT	CASSLAGVDTQYF
TRBD2	TRBV20-1	once	TRBJ2-7	TGCAGTGCCCTAGCGGGATTGTACGAGCAGTACTTC	CSALAGLYEQYF
-	TRBV7-9	-	TRBJ1-1	TGCGCCAGCAGCCAAGGGGGTTTTCCGACAGACACTGAAGCTTTCTTT	CASSQGGFPTDTEAFF
-	TRBV10-3	-	TRBJ2-5	TGTGCCATCCCCTCGGTGGAGGGGACGTACCAAGAGACCCAGTACTTC	CAIPSVEGTYQETQYF
-	TRBV9	once	TRBJ1-6	TGTGCTAGAGACCGTGGGGCAAGTTATAATTCACCCCTCCACTTT	CARDRGASYNSPLHF
-	TRBV7-9	many	TRBJ2-5	TGTGCCAGCAGCTTAGGGGTGGATTCGGAGACCCAGTACTTC	CASSLGVDSETQYF
TRBD1	TRBV7-2	-	TRBJ2-5	TGTGCCAGCAGCCAAGAAGAGGGGGCGAGCCAAGAGACCCAGTACTTC	CASSQEEGASQETQYF
-	TRBV7-2	few	TRBJ1-1	TGTGCCAGCAGCTTGGCGGGGACGACCCCTCGGGCTTTCTTT	CASSLAGTTPRAFF
TRBD2	TRBV12-3/TRBV12-4	-	TRBJ2-5	TGTGCCAGCAGTTTTGTGTTGAGCGGGAGGCAAGAGACCCAGTACTTC	CASSFVLSGRQETQYF
-	TRBV7-2	-	TRBJ2-5	TGTGCCAGCAGCTTCACGGGAGCGACCCAGTACTTC	CASSFTGATQYF
-	TRBV5-5	few	TRBJ1-4	TGTGCCAGCAGCTTGTGGTCAGGAGTTAATGAAAAACTGTTTTTT	CASSLWSGVNEKLFF
-	TRBV3-1	many	TRBJ1-1	TGTGCCAGCAGCCAACCACAGGGCGCTGAAGCTTTCTTT	CASSQPQGAEAFF
-	TRBV2	-	TRBJ2-5	TGTGCCAGCAGTCCAGGGACCACTGAGACTAGTCGGGCGACCCAGTACTTC	CASSPGTTETSRATQYF
-	TRBV30	-	TRBJ2-2	TGTGCCTGCCTCACCCCCAAACCGGCCGGGGAGCTGTTTTTT	CACLTPKPAGELFF
TRBD1	TRBV19	many	TRBJ1-1	TGTGCCAGTAGTATAGCGGACAGGCCGAACACTGAAGCTTTCTTT	CASSIADRPNTEAFF
-	TRBV25-1	few	TRBJ1-5	TGTGCCAGCAGTTTATTCGAGTATAGCAATCAGCCCCAGCATTTT	CASSLFEYSNQPQHF
TRBD2	TRBV14	many	TRBJ2-2	TGTGCCAGCAGCCAGACCGGGACTAGGCGGTCCGGGGAGCTGTTTTTT	CASSQTGTRRSGELFF
-	TRBV30	-	TRBJ1-1	TGTGCCTGGAGTGGGGTCAGGGCCTCTGACACTGAAGCTTTCTTT	CAWSGVRASDTEAFF